This T cell receptor (beta chain) derives from a study of T cell repertoires in cytomegalovirus infection. Germline loops: CDR1 SGHVS, CDR2 FNYEAQ. The V end was cut by 1 base, the J end by 0 bases, with 16 bases between. There are 18 residues in the CDR3. Via MiXCR, TCRdb re-called the reads, giving one row per CDR3 protein. The table records about 830,000 distinct CDR3 sequences, about 33% of them present only once. Study-wide points: HLA-C-restricted TCR beta clonotypes specific for CMV led the ex vivo response.

With regard to this clonotype: No antigen is known for it.

The J gene is TRBJ1-5, the V gene TRBV7-6; D gene unclear. The clonotype originates from a human donor in good health (CMV status not recorded). Some clones in this sample may be carry-over from other donors' samples. The specimen was cultured CD8+ T cells from PBMCs, collected from culture after CMV antigen stimulation. The CDR3 sequence: CASSLDPYVGYSNQPQHF. CDR3 bases: TGTGCCAGCAGCTTAGATCCCTATGTGGGATATAGCAATCAGCCCCAGCATTTT.